The rows below give T cell receptor beta chains drawn from one sample of a study of cytomegalovirus exposure and HLA in healthy donors. Repertoires were generated with immunoSEQ multiplex PCR, while TCRdb's copy carries only in-frame clones and drops some. The top ten hold 0.38% of the sample, which has about 160,000 clones, 84% seen once. Sequencing was done on a sample of PBMCs. The source of these receptors is a boy aged 2-15 years in good health and CMV-seronegative. Each CDR3 is given with its conserved first and last residue. A D gene is named only where the DNA matches it firmly. Size values are once, few and many counts, or a class for expanded clones, and some rows have none.

clone_size d_call j_call v_call cdr3_aa cdr3_nt
. . TRBJ1-2 TRBV2 CASSVWGGFSSYGYTF TGTGCCAGCAGCGTATGGGGGGGCTTTTCCTCCTATGGCTACACCTTC
. TRBD1 TRBJ2-7 TRBV11-2 CASSLEGDRGNEQYF TGTGCCAGCAGCTTGGAAGGGGACAGGGGGAACGAGCAGTACTTC
. . TRBJ2-7 TRBV5-6 CASRKTGQSYEQYF TGTGCCAGCAGAAAAACTGGACAGAGTTACGAGCAGTACTTC
. TRBD2 TRBJ2-7 TRBV5-4 CASSYFGREGLEQYF TGTGCCAGCAGCTACTTTGGGCGGGAGGGCCTCGAGCAGTACTTC
. TRBD1 TRBJ2-5 TRBV5-6 CASSLGTGAYF TGTGCCAGCAGCTTAGGGACAGGGGCGTACTTC
. . TRBJ1-2 TRBV15 CATSRETQGANTF TGTGCCACCAGCAGAGAAACACAGGGAGCAAACACCTTC
. TRBD2 TRBJ2-3 TRBV7-3 CASSSLSLSLAGGPDTQYF TGTGCCAGCAGCTCCCTCTCTCTTAGTCTAGCGGGGGGCCCGGATACGCAGTATTTT
. TRBD2 TRBJ2-7 TRBV7-9 CASSLSGTYYEQYF TGTGCCAGCAGCCTTAGCGGGACTTACTACGAGCAGTACTTC
. TRBD1 TRBJ1-1 TRBV15 CATNPETGGTEAFF TGTGCCACAAACCCGGAGACAGGGGGCACTGAAGCTTTCTTT
. TRBD2 TRBJ2-7 TRBV4-1 CASSRGLADPEQYF TGCGCCAGCAGCCGCGGACTAGCGGACCCCGAGCAGTACTTC
. . TRBJ2-2 TRBV28 CASSLEGTGELFF TGTGCCAGCAGTTTAGAGGGTACCGGGGAGCTGTTTTTT
. TRBD1 TRBJ2-6 TRBV9 CASSVGDRRPGANVLTF TGTGCCAGCAGCGTAGGGGACAGACGTCCCGGGGCCAACGTCCTGACTTTC
. TRBD1 TRBJ1-2 TRBV5-1 CASSLGDRGNYGYTF TGCGCCAGCAGCTTGGGGGACAGGGGGAACTATGGCTACACCTTC
. . TRBJ1-1 TRBV19 CASSLYTEAFF TGTGCCAGTAGCCTCTACACTGAAGCTTTCTTT
few TRBD2 TRBJ2-7 TRBV6-1 CASTRTSDSYEQYF TGTGCCAGCACCCGGACTAGCGACTCCTACGAGCAGTACTTC
. . TRBJ2-5 TRBV2 CASRSEGGNQETQYF TGTGCCAGCAGGTCCGAGGGGGGGAACCAAGAGACCCAGTACTTC
once . TRBJ1-4 TRBV11-2 CASSLFARGDNEKLFF TGTGCCAGCAGCTTATTTGCGCGGGGGGATAATGAAAAACTGTTTTTT
few . TRBJ1-2 TRBV29-1 CSVDTGPYGYTF TGCAGCGTTGATACAGGGCCCTATGGCTACACCTTC
. TRBD1 TRBJ1-2 TRBV30 CAWTGGNYGYTF TGTGCCTGGACAGGGGGCAACTATGGCTACACCTTC
. . TRBJ2-7 TRBV5-1 CASSFHSGDYEQYF TGCGCCAGCAGCTTTCATTCCGGGGACTACGAGCAGTACTTC
. . TRBJ1-2 TRBV30 CAWSPVRQGGYTF TGTGCCTGGAGTCCAGTCCGTCAGGGCGGCTACACCTTC
. TRBD2 TRBJ2-1 TRBV5-4 CASSQGGVNEQFF TGTGCCAGCAGCCAGGGAGGGGTAAATGAGCAGTTCTTC
. . TRBJ2-5 TRBV5-1 CASSLETGNQETQYF TGCGCCAGCAGCTTGGAAACAGGGAACCAAGAGACCCAGTACTTC
. TRBD1 TRBJ1-2 TRBV5-1 CASSTGQNYGYTF TGCGCCAGCAGCACGGGACAGAACTATGGCTACACCTTC
once . TRBJ2-1 TRBV5-1 CASSLAGTLIYNEQFF TGCGCCAGCAGCTTGGCCGGGACTCTAATCTACAATGAGCAGTTCTTC
. . TRBJ2-3 TRBV27 CASSLRETDTQYF TGTGCCAGCAGTTTACGGGAAACAGATACGCAGTATTTT
. . TRBJ2-7 TRBV19 CASSIGYEQYF TGTGCCAGTAGTATCGGGTACGAGCAGTACTTC
. . TRBJ1-2 TRBV30 CAWRGSGYTF TGTGCCTGGAGAGGGAGCGGCTACACCTTC
. . TRBJ2-7 TRBV4-2 CASSQDPWQGEQYF TGTGCCAGCAGCCAAGATCCTTGGCAGGGCGAGCAGTACTTC
. . TRBJ1-1 TRBV12-5 CASGLISGVSDTEAFF TGTGCTAGTGGTTTGATCTCAGGGGTTTCGGACACTGAAGCTTTCTTT
. TRBD2 TRBJ2-5 TRBV7-9 CASRSGLAGNQETQYF TGTGCCAGCAGATCCGGACTAGCGGGGAACCAAGAGACCCAGTACTTC
. . TRBJ2-2 TRBV5-8 CASSFDRPTRTGELFF TGTGCCAGCAGCTTTGACAGGCCCACGAGGACCGGGGAGCTGTTTTTT
once . TRBJ2-5 TRBV29-1 CSVEGVPRRETQYF TGCAGCGTTGAAGGGGTCCCTAGGCGGGAGACCCAGTACTTC
. TRBD1 TRBJ1-2 TRBV14 CASSLNPAPGQGEGYTF TGTGCCAGCAGCCTTAACCCCGCACCTGGGCAGGGGGAAGGCTACACCTTC
. . TRBJ2-7 TRBV7-2 CASSLVREQYF TGTGCCAGCAGCCTAGTCCGCGAGCAGTACTTC
. TRBD2 TRBJ2-7 TRBV6-1 CASSDSGRRTYEQYF TGTGCCAGCAGTGATAGCGGGAGGCGGACCTACGAGCAGTACTTC
. TRBD2 TRBJ2-5 TRBV6-5 CASIAGGRGRETQYF TGTGCCAGCATTGCCGGCGGGAGGGGGAGAGAGACCCAGTACTTC
. . TRBJ2-2 TRBV12-5 CASGLVPPGITGELFF TGTGCTAGTGGTTTGGTACCCCCGGGGATCACCGGGGAGCTGTTTTTT
. . TRBJ1-3 TRBV6-1 CASSEREASGSGNTIYF TGTGCCAGCAGTGAAAGAGAGGCGTCGGGATCTGGAAACACCATATATTTT
. . TRBJ2-5 TRBV5-5 CASSLRLQQETQYF TGTGCCAGCAGCTTAAGACTACAACAAGAGACCCAGTACTTC
. . TRBJ2-3 TRBV30 CAWRGRDANTDTQYF TGTGCCTGGAGAGGCAGGGATGCTAACACAGATACGCAGTATTTT
. . TRBJ1-2 TRBV5-1 CASSGGLGGDYGYTF TGCGCCAGCAGCGGGGGTCTAGGGGGGGACTATGGCTACACCTTC
. TRBD2 TRBJ2-5 TRBV2 CASRKTRSGRAGEQYF TGTGCCAGCAGGAAGACCCGTAGCGGGAGGGCCGGTGAGCAGTACTTC
few . TRBJ2-2 TRBV6-5 CASSYLTSNTGELFF TGTGCCAGCAGTTACCTGACTTCGAACACCGGGGAGCTGTTTTTT
. TRBD1 TRBJ2-1 TRBV6-5 CASSRQGVPHNEQFF TGTGCCAGCAGTCGACAGGGGGTTCCTCACAATGAGCAGTTCTTC
. TRBD1 TRBJ2-7 TRBV2 CASSDLGTDSYEQYF TGTGCCAGCAGTGATTTAGGGACAGACTCCTACGAGCAGTACTTC
. . TRBJ1-5 TRBV19 CASSMSRAGGNQPQHF TGTGCCAGTAGTATGAGCAGGGCGGGGGGCAATCAGCCCCAGCATTTT
. . TRBJ1-2 TRBV29-1 CSVRHSRGWANYGYTF TGCAGCGTTCGGCACTCTCGGGGTTGGGCTAACTATGGCTACACCTTC
. TRBD1 TRBJ1-2 TRBV4-1 CASSQAGTGNYGYTF TGCGCCAGCAGCCAAGCCGGGACAGGGAATTATGGCTACACCTTC
. . TRBJ2-5 TRBV19 CASSIDSMSGTQYF TGTGCCAGTAGTATAGATAGCATGAGTGGGACCCAGTACTTC
few . TRBJ1-4 TRBV28 CASSNLQGESNEKLFF TGTGCCAGCAGCAACTTACAGGGAGAGTCTAATGAAAAACTGTTTTTT
once . TRBJ1-3 TRBV6-1 CASSINQGTGNTIYF TGTGCCAGCAGTATAAACCAGGGGACTGGAAACACCATATATTTT
. TRBD2 TRBJ2-2 TRBV5-1 CASSPGTSGSVAGELFF TGCGCCAGCAGCCCCGGGACTAGCGGGAGTGTGGCCGGGGAGCTGTTTTTT